This entry describes one T cell receptor beta chain. Its target antigen remains unknown. Per-base quality was not reported, and no clone a single base away is much larger than it. The trial excluded patients who had a history of autoimmune disease or were on systemic immunosuppression. Peripheral blood for TCR sequencing was collected from all dose cohorts at baseline, on cycle 4 day 1, and on cycle 7 day 1. The samples were drawn from a first-in-human, open-label, multicenter phase I dose-escalation trial of ivuxolimab. Adults with locally advanced or metastatic melanoma, renal cell carcinoma, hepatocellular carcinoma or head and neck squamous cell carcinoma were enrolled in the trial. Before TCR sequencing, CD4+ T cells and CD8+ T cells were sorted from peripheral blood as separate populations. Genomic DNA was extracted from sorted cells for sequencing of the TCRbeta CDR3 region. The immunoSEQ Assay was used for sequencing of TCRbeta CDR3 regions. Imported from immuneACCESS, the table was reduced by TCRdb to in-frame sequences with V and J called. These copies leave out some clones; in studies compared against another copy, an unresolved V gene accounts for under half, and the cause of the remainder is not known. The sample table lists about 83,000 clones, 70% to 90% of them with a count of one. The biggest ten clones account for roughly 0.7% of the sample.

These data are taken from a study of OX40 agonist ivuxolimab in advanced cancers. Looking at the study overall: Ivuxolimab was an agonistic, fully human IgG2 monoclonal antibody directed against OX40 (CD134), a costimulatory receptor. Intravenous ivuxolimab was administered to patients every 2 weeks at six dose levels: 0.01, 0.1, 0.3, 1.5, 3 and 10 mg/kg. Among the roughly 52 dose-escalation patients, about 19 had hepatocellular carcinoma, roughly 15 melanoma, 9 renal cell carcinoma and 9 head and neck cancer. In the dose-escalation cohort, over 65% of patients were male, and the mean age was approximately 60 years, with a range of 23 to 79. Prior anti-PD-1, anti-PD-L1 or anti-CTLA-4 therapy was permitted, and checkpoint inhibitors had been received by more than 35% of dose-escalation patients. Three dose-escalation patients achieved partial responses, one with hepatocellular carcinoma and two with cutaneous melanoma. Peripheral TCRbeta sequencing aimed to test whether ivuxolimab altered TCR sequence diversity and caused clonal T-cell expansion. The paper covers the monotherapy dose-escalation part of the phase I ivuxolimab trial, which included N of about 51 patients. What the research found in general, with its limitations: In the 0.1-3.0 mg/kg groups, partial responders had among the lowest normalized peripheral clonal expansion, particularly in CD8+ T cells. Which antigens the clonally expanded peripheral T cells were specific for was not determined. After ivuxolimab, CD8+ T cells had more expanded clones than CD4+ T cells on average. Low levels of normalized T-cell clonal expansion were also shown by some nonresponding patients. At doses from 0.1 to 3.0 mg/kg, clonal expansion was seen in both CD4+ and CD8+ blood T cells between baseline and week 6.

The clonotype was recovered from an adult with an advanced solid tumor such as melanoma, head and neck, liver or kidney cancer. This sample comprised CD4+ or CD8+ T cells sorted from blood, obtained in a trial of the OX40 agonist ivuxolimab.

CDR3 protein: CASSSGDRGPDTQYF. The nucleotide sequence reads TGTGCCAGCAGCTCTGGGGACAGGGGGCCAGATACGCAGTATTTT. This chain joins TRBV5-4 to TRBJ2-3, with 12 bases aligning to TRBD1. V loses 3 bases at its end and J loses 4 bases; junction bases beyond the gene matches: 3. The CDR3, cysteine through phenylalanine, is 15 amino acids long. Here the CDR3 DNA is all that survives: 45 bases in frame from base 1. Taken from the germline V gene (reference sequence), the CDR1 and CDR2 loops are SGHNT and YYREEE.